This entry lists 15 T cell receptor beta chains sequenced from one sample in a study of CD8+ T cells in alopecia areata. In each case, RNA was isolated and then reverse transcribed into cDNA as the sequencing template. The data were produced by immunoSEQ multiplex PCR, yet TCRdb's version contains in-frame clones alone and is incomplete. The profile shows approximately 200,000 clones, over 40% of them singletons. Treatment defined: oral pan-JAK inhibitor, 5-10 mg twice daily. The specimen comprised CD4+ T cells sorted from blood, sampled at roughly week 38, from a patient treated with tofacitinib. The receptors were gathered from a human donor with alopecia areata.

The chain couples TRBV5-4 to TRBJ1-2, with D maybe TRBD1 (5 bases). This CDR3 contains 14 residues. Germline CDR1 and CDR2: SGHNT and YYREEE (reference sequence). V was clipped by 9 bases and J by 3 bases, with 18 bases between them. In nucleotides, the CDR3 is TGTGCCACGGCTCAGGGTTCAAAACACTATGGCTACACCTTC. It codes for CATAQGSKHYGYTF.

This clone has only a few counts. The chain recombines TRBV6-6 with TRBJ2-1; 12 nucleotides align to TRBD2. Germline-derived CDR1 and CDR2 are MNHNY and SVGAGI (reference sequence). The CDR3 has 15 residues. The V segment lost 0 bases and the J segment 9 bases; nucleotides outside the gene matches: 3. CDR3 sequence: CASSYSLAGGREQFF. CDR3 sequence (DNA): TGTGCCAGCAGTTACTCGCTAGCGGGAGGGCGTGAGCAGTTCTTC.

This chain links TRBV7-2 with TRBJ1-2, with TRBD1 identical over 7 bases. Germline values: CDR1 SGHTA, CDR2 FQGNSA. The V gene end was trimmed by 5 bases and the J gene end by 3 bases; junction bases not matched to a gene: 12. The CDR3 extends over 16 amino acids. CDR3 loop: CASSEGARRGDYGYTF. The DNA for the CDR3 is TGTGCCAGCAGCGAGGGGGCGAGGAGGGGTGACTATGGCTACACCTTC.

This chain connects TRBV7-9 to TRBJ2-5; the D is unclear. Germline V gene data show CDR1 as SEHNR and CDR2 as FQNEAQ (reference sequence). This CDR3 comprises 11 residues. Trimming stripped 5 bases from V and 7 bases from J, with 8 bases between. The CDR3 spells CASSPGTTQYF. In nucleotides, the CDR3 is TGTGCCAGCAGCCCCGGTACGACCCAGTACTTC.

The chain recombines TRBV7-2 with TRBJ2-7, with D tentatively TRBD2 (5 bases). Germline loops: CDR1 SGHTA, CDR2 FQGNSA. Trimming removed 3 bases at V and 3 bases at J, with 9 bases between. The CDR3 consists of 13 residues. CDR3 sequence (DNA): TGTGCCAGCAGCTTCCCCGGAGGCTACGAGCAGTACTTC. Residues: CASSFPGGYEQYF.

This clone has ten or more counts. The V and J genes are TRBV9 and TRBJ1-4, with D possibly TRBD1 on 6 matching bases. Trimming cost V 2 bases and J 8 bases, with 19 bases left between them. CDR1 and CDR2 (germline): SGDLS, YYNGEE. This CDR3 comprises 16 residues. Here the CDR3 reads CASSVLAGGADEKLFF. Written as DNA, the CDR3 is TGTGCCAGCAGCGTTCTCGCCGGGGGGGCCGACGAAAAACTGTTTTTT.

This clone was found a few times. The V call is TRBV9, the J call TRBJ1-4; D perhaps matches TRBD1 (5 bases). The CDR3 has 14 amino acids. V lost 0 bases, J lost 8 bases, and 11 bases lay in between. Looked up from germline, CDR1 is SGDLS and CDR2 is YYNGEE. The chain's CDR3 is CASSVGRADEKLFF. The CDR3 DNA reads as TGTGCCAGCAGCGTAGGCAGGGCTGACGAAAAACTGTTTTTT.

The CDR3: CASGGGDLKNNEQFF. The DNA for the CDR3 is TGTGCCAGCGGCGGCGGGGACTTAAAGAACAATGAGCAGTTCTTC. The genes are TRBV10-3 and TRBJ2-1; possible D gene TRBD2, 6 bases. This CDR3 region has 15 residues. Trimming took off 10 bases at V and 5 bases at J, with 21 bases between the two ends. The germline gives CDR1 ENHRY, CDR2 SYGVKD.

This clone was counted only a few times. V is TRBV2 and J is TRBJ2-1; no clear D. CDR1 is SNHLY, CDR2 FYNNEI, per germline. This CDR3 region has 14 residues. Trimming shortened V by 2 bases and J by 4 bases, and 9 bases separated the two germline ends. The CDR3 DNA follows: TGTGCCAGCAGTGAAAGGGTCGCATACAATGAGCAGTTCTTC. Amino acids: CASSERVAYNEQFF.

The table lists this clone with a few counts. J is TRBJ2-2 and V is TRBV7-9, with 8 bases fitting TRBD1. CDR3 length: 13 amino acids. After removal of 10 bases from V and 4 bases from J, the junction contained 5 bases not matched to a gene. CDR1 and CDR2 (germline): SEHNR, FQNEAQ (reference sequence). The CDR3 here is CATGQGSTGELFF. The CDR3, as DNA: TGTGCCACCGGACAGGGCAGCACCGGGGAGCTGTTTTTT.

V gene TRBV18 combines with J gene TRBJ1-1; 8 bases are shared with TRBD1. V gave up 6 bases and J gave up 3 bases; unmatched junction bases: 3. Germline V CDR1 and CDR2: KGHSH, LQKENI. The CDR3 length is 13 residues. CDR3: CASSWGQDTEAFF. The DNA for the CDR3 is TGTGCCAGCTCGTGGGGACAGGACACTGAAGCTTTCTTT. The full variable domain, rest sourced from reference TRBV18 and TRBJ1-1, is NAGVMQNPRHLVRRRGQEARLRCSPMKGHSHVYWYRQLPEEGLKFMVYLQKENIIDESGMPKERFSAEFPKEGPSILRIQQVVRGDSAAYFCASSWGQDTEAFFGQGTRLTVV.

This clone has just a few counts. The genes are TRBV5-1 and TRBJ2-7; TRBD2 aligns across 9 bases. This CDR3 has 15 residues. V shed 2 bases and J 0 bases; nucleotides not matched to a gene: 3. Germline lookup yields CDR1 SGHRS and CDR2 YFSETQ. The CDR3 DNA follows: TGCGCCAGCAGCTTCGGTAGCGGGAGCTCCTACGAGCAGTACTTC. Translated: CASSFGSGSSYEQYF.

Only one count was recorded for this clone. The chain is built from TRBV23-1 and TRBJ2-5; D gene uncertain. TRBV23-1 is classed as an ORF, of uncertain function. V lost 3 bases, J lost 5 bases, and 13 bases lay in between. The CDR3 loop spans 14 amino acids. The CDR3 sequence is CASSHPDNGETQYF. CDR3 nucleotide sequence: TGCGCCAGCAGTCATCCCGACAACGGGGAGACCCAGTACTTC.

The genes are TRBV7-9 and TRBJ2-5; no reliable D call. The CDR3 covers 15 residues. Germline CDR1 is SEHNR and CDR2 is FQNEAQ (reference sequence). The V end lost 5 bases, the J end lost 0 bases, and 13 bases lay between the germline ends. The CDR3 DNA follows: TGTGCCAGCAGCGCCAACCCGACTTACCAAGAGACCCAGTACTTC. Translated, it gives CASSANPTYQETQYF.

This rearrangement joins TRBV5-1 to TRBJ2-5; no clear D. Trimming took 1 base from V and 2 from J, leaving 6 bases between them. Germline values: CDR1 SGHRS, CDR2 YFSETQ. The CDR3 covers 13 residues. CDR3 sequence reads: CASSLSGQETQYF. CDR3 nucleotides: TGCGCCAGCAGCTTGTCGGGTCAAGAGACCCAGTACTTC.